This section outlines one T cell receptor beta chain sequence together with its context. The data stem from a study of vaccination and CD4 T cells after COVID-19. About the research overall: Two of the convalescents were Hispanic, and convalescents were six males and four females. Blood was drawn a median around 72 days post second dose, range 14 to 241.

Using its own MiXCR run on the PCR reads, TCRdb lists one record per CDR3 protein. The sample has 13,000 to 15,000 distinct CDR3 sequences; 65% to 70% are singletons. CDR3 length: 16 residues. Germline lookup yields CDR1 MNHNS and CDR2 SASEGT. V was pared by 8 bases and J by 3 bases, with 10 bases of the junction left unmatched. Dates of positive PCR ran from March to December 2020, before US Alpha, Beta and Delta variants. The sequence was obtained from a human donor who had recovered from COVID-19. The chain is built from TRBV6-1 and TRBJ2-5, with TRBD2 matching over 12 bases. The specimen was CD4+ T cells from blood, collected after SARS-CoV-2 vaccination. CDR3 sequence: CASSRLAGVAKETQYF. CDR3 coding DNA: TGTGCCAGCTCCAGACTAGCGGGGGTCGCCAAAGAGACCCAGTACTTC.